This T cell receptor beta chain originates from a study of T-cell memory formation after mild COVID-19. Constant-segment primers served in 5'RACE that generated TCR alpha and TCR beta cDNA libraries bearing sample barcodes and UMIs. TCRdb called the 5' RACE reads again in MiXCR, with one record for every CDR3 protein. The sample has some 260,000 distinct CDR3 sequences; roughly 17% are singletons. The CDR3 covers 16 residues. Germline values: CDR1 SGHRS, CDR2 YFSETQ. The V gene end was trimmed by 4 bases and the J gene end by 4 bases; junction bases not matched to a gene: 9. The table lists this clonotype with a few counts. Its antigen is unknown. Study-level results: Shrinking CD4+ clones resided mostly in CM and EM, and CD8+ ones in EMRA.

Sequencing was done on a sample of PBMCs or a T cell subset sorted from them (not recorded which). This sequence originates from a man aged 18 to 29 who had mild COVID-19 (a few samples of this study predate the infection). Cell type and time point are not known. V is TRBV5-1 and J is TRBJ2-3; 10 bases match TRBD1. This chain's CDR3 is CASSAAGTGAADTQYF. CDR3 nucleotide sequence: TGCGCCAGCAGCGCCGCCGGGACAGGGGCGGCAGATACGCAGTATTTT.